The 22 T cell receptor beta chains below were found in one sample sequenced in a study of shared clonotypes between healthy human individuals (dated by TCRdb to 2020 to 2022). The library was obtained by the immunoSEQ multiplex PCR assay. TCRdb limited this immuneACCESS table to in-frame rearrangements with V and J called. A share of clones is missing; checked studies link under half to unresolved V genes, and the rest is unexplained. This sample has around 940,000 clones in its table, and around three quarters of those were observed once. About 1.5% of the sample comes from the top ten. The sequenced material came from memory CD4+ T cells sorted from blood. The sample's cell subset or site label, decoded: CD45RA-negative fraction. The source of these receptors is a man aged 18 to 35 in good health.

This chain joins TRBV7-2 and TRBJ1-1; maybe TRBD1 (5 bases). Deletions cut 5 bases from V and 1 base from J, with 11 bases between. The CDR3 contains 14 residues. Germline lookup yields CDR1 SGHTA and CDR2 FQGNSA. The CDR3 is CASSASGWNTEAFF. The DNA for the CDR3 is TGTGCCAGCAGCGCCTCAGGGTGGAACACTGAAGCTTTCTTT.

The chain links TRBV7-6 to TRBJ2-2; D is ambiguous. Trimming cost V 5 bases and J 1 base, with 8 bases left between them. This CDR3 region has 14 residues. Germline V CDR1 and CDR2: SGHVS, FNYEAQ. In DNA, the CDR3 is TGTGCCAGCAGCCCGCTATGGAACACCGGGGAGCTGTTTTTT. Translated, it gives CASSPLWNTGELFF.

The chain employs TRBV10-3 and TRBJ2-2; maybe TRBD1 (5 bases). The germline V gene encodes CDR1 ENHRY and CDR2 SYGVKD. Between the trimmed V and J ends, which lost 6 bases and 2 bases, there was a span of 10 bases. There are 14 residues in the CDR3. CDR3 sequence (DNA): TGTGCCATCAGGAAGGGGCCAAACACCGGGGAGCTGTTTTTT. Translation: CAIRKGPNTGELFF.

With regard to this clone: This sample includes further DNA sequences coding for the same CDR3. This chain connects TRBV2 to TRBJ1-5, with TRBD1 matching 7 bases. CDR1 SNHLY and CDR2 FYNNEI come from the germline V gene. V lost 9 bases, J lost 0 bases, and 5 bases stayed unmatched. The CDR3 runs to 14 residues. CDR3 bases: TGTGCCAGTACAGGGGAGTATAGCAATCAGCCCCAGCATTTT. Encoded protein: CASTGEYSNQPQHF.

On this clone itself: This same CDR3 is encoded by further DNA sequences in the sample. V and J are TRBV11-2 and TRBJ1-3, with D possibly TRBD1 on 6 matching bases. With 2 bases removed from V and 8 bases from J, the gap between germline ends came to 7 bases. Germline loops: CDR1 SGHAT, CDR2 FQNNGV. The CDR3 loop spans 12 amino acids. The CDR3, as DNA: TGTGCCAGCAGCTTAAAGGGGGACACCATATATTTT. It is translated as CASSLKGDTIYF. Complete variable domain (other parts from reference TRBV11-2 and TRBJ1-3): EAGVAQSPRYKIIEKRQSVAFWCNPISGHATLYWYQQILGQGPKLLIQFQNNGVVDDSQLPKDRFSAERLKGVDSTLKIQPAKLEDSAVYLCASSLKGDTIYFGEGSWLTVV.

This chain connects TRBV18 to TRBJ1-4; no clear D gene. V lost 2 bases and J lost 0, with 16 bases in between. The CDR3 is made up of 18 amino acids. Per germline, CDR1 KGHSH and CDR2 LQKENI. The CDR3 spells CASSPYSVLGATNEKLFF. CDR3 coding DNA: TGTGCCAGCTCACCATACTCCGTCCTAGGTGCAACTAATGAAAAACTGTTTTTT.

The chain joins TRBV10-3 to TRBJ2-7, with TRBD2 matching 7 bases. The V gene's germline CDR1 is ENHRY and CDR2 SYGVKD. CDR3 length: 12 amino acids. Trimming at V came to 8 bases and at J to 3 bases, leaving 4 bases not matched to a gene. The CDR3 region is CAIGGDVYEQYF. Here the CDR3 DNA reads TGTGCCATCGGGGGGGACGTCTACGAGCAGTACTTC.

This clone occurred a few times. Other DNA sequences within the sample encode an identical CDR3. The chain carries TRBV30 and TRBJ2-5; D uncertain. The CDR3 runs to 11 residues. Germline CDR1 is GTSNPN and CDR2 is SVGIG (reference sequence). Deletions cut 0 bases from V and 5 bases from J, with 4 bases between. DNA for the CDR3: TGTGCCTGGAGTGTCGGGGAGACCCAGTACTTC. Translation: CAWSVGETQYF.

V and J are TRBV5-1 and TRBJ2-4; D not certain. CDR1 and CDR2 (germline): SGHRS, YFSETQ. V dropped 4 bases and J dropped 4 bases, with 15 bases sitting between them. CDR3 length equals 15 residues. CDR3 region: CASSPENSWKNIQYF. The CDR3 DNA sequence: TGCGCCAGCAGCCCTGAAAATAGCTGGAAAAACATTCAGTACTTC.

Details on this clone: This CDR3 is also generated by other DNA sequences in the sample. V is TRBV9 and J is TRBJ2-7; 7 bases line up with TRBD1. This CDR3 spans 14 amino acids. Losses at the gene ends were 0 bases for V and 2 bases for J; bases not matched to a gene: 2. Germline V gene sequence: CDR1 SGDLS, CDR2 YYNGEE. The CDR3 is CASSVVRGPYEQYF. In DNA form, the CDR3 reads TGTGCCAGCAGCGTAGTGAGGGGGCCCTACGAGCAGTACTTC.

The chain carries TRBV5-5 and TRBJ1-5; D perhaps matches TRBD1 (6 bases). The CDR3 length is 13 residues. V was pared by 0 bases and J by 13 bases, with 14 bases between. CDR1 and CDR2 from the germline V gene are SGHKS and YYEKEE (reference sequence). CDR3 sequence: CASSLGDRDKQHF. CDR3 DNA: TGTGCCAGCAGCTTGGGGGACCGGGACAAACAGCATTTT. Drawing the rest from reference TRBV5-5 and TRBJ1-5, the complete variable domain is DAGVTQSPTHLIKTRGQQVTLRCSPISGHKSVSWYQQVLGQGPQFIFQYYEKEERGRGNFPDRFSARQFPNYSSELNVNALLLGDSALYLCASSLGDRDKQHFGDGTRLSIL.

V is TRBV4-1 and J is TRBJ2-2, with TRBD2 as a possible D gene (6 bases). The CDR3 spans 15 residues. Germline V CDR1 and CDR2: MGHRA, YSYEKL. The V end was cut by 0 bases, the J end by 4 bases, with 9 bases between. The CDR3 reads CASSQELARTGELFF. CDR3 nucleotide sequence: TGCGCCAGCAGCCAAGAACTAGCCCGCACCGGGGAGCTGTTTTTT.

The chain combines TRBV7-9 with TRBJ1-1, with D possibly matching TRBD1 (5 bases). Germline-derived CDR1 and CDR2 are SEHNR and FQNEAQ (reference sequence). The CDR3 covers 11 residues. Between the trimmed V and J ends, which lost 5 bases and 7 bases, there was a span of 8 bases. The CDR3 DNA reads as TGTGCCAGCAGCGGGGCCATTGAAGCTTTCTTT. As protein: CASSGAIEAFF.

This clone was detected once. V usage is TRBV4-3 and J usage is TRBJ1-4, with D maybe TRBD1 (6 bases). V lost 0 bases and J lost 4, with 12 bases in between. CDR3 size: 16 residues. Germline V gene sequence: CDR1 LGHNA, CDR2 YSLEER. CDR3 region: CASSQDPRGGNEKLFF. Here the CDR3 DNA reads TGCGCCAGCAGCCAAGATCCGAGAGGGGGTAATGAAAAACTGTTTTTT.

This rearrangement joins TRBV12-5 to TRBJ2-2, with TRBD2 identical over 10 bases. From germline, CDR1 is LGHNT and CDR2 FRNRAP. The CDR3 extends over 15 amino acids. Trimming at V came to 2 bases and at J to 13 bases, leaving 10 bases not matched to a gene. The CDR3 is CASGLTRLAGEGLFF. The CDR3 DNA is TGTGCTAGTGGTTTGACCCGACTAGCGGGCGAGGGGCTGTTTTTT.

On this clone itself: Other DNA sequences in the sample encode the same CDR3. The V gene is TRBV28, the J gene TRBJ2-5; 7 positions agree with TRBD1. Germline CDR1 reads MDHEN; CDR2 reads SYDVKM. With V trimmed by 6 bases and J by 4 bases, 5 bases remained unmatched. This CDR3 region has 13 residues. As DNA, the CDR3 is TGTGCCAGCAGCAGACAGGGTCCAGAGACCCAGTACTTC. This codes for CASSRQGPETQYF.

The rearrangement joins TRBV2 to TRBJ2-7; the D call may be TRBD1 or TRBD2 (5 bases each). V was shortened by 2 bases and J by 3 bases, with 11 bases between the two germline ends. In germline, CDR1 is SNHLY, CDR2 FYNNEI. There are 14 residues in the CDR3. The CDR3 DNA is TGTGCCAGCAGTGAATTGTATGGGGGCTACGAGCAGTACTTC. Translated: CASSELYGGYEQYF.

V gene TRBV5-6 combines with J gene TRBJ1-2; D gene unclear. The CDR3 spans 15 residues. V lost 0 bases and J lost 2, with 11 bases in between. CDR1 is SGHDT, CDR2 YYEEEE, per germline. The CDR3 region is CASSLVSQENYGYTF. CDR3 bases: TGTGCCAGCAGCTTGGTTTCCCAGGAAAACTATGGCTACACCTTC. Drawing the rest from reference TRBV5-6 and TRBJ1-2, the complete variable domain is DAGVTQSPTHLIKTRGQQVTLRCSPKSGHDTVSWYQQALGQGPQFIFQYYEEEERQRGNFPDRFSGHQFPNYSSELNVNALLLGDSALYLCASSLVSQENYGYTFGSGTRLTVV.

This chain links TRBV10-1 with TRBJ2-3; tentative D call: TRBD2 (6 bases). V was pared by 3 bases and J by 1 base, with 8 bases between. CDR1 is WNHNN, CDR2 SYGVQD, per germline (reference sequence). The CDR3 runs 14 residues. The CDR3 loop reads CASSDPSGTDTQYF. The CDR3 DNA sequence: TGCGCCAGCAGTGATCCTAGCGGCACAGATACGCAGTATTTT.

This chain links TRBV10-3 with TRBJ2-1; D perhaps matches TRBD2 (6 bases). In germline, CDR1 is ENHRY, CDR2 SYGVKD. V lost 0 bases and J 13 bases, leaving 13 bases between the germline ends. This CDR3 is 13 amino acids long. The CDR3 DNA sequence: TGTGCCATCAGTGAGTCGGCTAGCGAGCCCCAGTTCTTC. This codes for CAISESASEPQFF.

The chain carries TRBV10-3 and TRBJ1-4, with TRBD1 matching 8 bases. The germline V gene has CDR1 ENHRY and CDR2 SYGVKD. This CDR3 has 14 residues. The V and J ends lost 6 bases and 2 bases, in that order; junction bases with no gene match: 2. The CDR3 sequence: CAIRQGETNEKLFF. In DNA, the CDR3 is TGTGCCATCAGACAGGGGGAGACTAATGAAAAACTGTTTTTT.

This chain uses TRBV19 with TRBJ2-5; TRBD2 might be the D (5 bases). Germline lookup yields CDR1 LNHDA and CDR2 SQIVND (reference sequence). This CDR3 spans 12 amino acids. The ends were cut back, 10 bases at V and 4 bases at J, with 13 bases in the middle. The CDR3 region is CATGVAGETQYF. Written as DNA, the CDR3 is TGTGCCACCGGGGTAGCCGGAGAGACCCAGTACTTC.